This TCR beta chain stems from a study of cytomegalovirus exposure and HLA in healthy donors. As for the donors, each was a healthy bone marrow donor. PCR amplification relied on 60 Vbeta primers (plus 13 Jbeta primers). TCRdb keeps only in-frame clones here, not all; method: immunoSEQ multiplex PCR. The sample has about 160,000 clones, approximately 86% seen once. The origin of this receptor is a woman under 30 in good health and CMV-seronegative. The sample taken for sequencing was PBMCs.

CDR3 DNA: TGTGCCAGCAGCCAAGATCAACGGGTCACCTACGAGCAGTACTTC. Amino acid sequence: CASSQDQRVTYEQYF. The chain joins TRBV4-2 to TRBJ2-7; D call uncertain. The ends were cut back, 0 bases at V and 2 bases at J, with 11 bases in the middle. CDR1 is LGHNA, CDR2 YNFKEQ, per germline. CDR3 length equals 15 residues.